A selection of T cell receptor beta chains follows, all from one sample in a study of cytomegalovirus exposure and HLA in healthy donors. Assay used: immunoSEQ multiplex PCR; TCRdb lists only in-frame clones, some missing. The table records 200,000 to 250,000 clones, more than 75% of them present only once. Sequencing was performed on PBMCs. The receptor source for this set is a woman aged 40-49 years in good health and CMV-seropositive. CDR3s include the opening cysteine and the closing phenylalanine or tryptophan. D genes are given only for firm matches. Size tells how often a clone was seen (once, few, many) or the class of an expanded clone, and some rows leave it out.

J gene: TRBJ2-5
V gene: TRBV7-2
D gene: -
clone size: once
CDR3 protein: CASSPDTGRQETQYF
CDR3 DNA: TGTGCCAGCAGCCCAGATACGGGGAGGCAAGAGACCCAGTACTTC

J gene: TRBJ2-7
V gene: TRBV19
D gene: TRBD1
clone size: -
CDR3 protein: CASQQGSSYEQYF
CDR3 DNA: TGTGCCAGTCAACAGGGGTCCTCCTACGAGCAGTACTTC

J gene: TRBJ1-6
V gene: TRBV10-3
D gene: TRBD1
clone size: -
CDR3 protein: CATRGQGGNSPLHF
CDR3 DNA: TGTGCCACAAGGGGACAGGGTGGCAATTCCCCCCTCCACTTT

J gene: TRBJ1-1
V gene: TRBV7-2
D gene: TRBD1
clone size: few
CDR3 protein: CASSPRTGSLTEAFF
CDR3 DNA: TGTGCCAGCAGCCCCAGGACAGGGTCTCTCACTGAAGCTTTCTTT

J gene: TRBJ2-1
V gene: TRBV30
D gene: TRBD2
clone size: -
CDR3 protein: CAWSVEAGGYNEQFF
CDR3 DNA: TGTGCCTGGAGTGTGGAAGCGGGGGGCTACAATGAGCAGTTCTTC

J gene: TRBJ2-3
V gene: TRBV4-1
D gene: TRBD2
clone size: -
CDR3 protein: CASSRSGTSGSTDTQYF
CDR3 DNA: TGCGCCAGCAGCCGGTCTGGGACTAGCGGTAGCACAGATACGCAGTATTTT

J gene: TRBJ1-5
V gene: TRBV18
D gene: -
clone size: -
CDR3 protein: CASSPDDRSNQPQHF
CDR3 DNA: TGTGCCAGCTCACCAGACGACAGGAGCAATCAGCCCCAGCATTTT

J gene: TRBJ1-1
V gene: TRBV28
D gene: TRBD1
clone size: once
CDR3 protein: CASKVQGANTEAFF
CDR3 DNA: TGTGCCAGCAAGGTGCAGGGGGCGAACACTGAAGCTTTCTTT

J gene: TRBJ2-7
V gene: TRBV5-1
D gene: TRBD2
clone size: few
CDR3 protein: CASSLSTGGYEQYF
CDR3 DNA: TGCGCCAGCAGCTTGTCGACGGGAGGGTACGAGCAGTACTTC

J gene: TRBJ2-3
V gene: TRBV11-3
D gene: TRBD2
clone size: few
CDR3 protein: CASSYDGAGGSLGTQYF
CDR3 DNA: TGTGCCAGCAGCTACGATGGCGCGGGGGGAAGCCTGGGTACGCAGTATTTT

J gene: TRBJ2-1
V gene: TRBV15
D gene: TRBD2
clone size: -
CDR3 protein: CATGGLAGYNEQFF
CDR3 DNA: TGTGCCACCGGGGGGCTAGCGGGATATAATGAGCAGTTCTTC

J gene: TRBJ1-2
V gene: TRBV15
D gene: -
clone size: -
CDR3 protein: CATSTAGKGYGYTF
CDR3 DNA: TGTGCCACCAGCACGGCAGGGAAGGGCTATGGCTACACCTTC

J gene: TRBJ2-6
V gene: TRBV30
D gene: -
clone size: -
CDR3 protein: CAWSVGGAGANVLTF
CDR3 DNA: TGTGCCTGGAGTGTAGGAGGGGCTGGGGCCAACGTCCTGACTTTC

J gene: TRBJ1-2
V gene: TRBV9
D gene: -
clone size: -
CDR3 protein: CASSVSQGDGYTF
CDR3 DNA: TGTGCCAGCAGCGTATCACAGGGTGACGGCTACACCTTC

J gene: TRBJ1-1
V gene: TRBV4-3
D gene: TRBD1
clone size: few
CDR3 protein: CASSQGSGTGTNTEAFF
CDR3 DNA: TGCGCCAGCAGCCAGGGTTCCGGGACAGGGACGAACACTGAAGCTTTCTTT

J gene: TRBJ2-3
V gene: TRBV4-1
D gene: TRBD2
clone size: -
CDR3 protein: CASSQDQPAGNTDTQYF
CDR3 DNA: TGCGCCAGCAGCCAAGATCAACCAGCGGGGAACACAGATACGCAGTATTTT

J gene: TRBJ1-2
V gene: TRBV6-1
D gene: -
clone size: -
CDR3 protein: CASSETMSVNYGYTF
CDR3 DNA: TGTGCCAGCAGTGAAACTATGAGTGTCAACTATGGCTACACCTTC

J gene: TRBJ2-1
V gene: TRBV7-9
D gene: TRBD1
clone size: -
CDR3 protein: CASSIRQGKYNEQFF
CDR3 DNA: TGTGCCAGCAGCATTCGACAGGGGAAATACAATGAGCAGTTCTTC

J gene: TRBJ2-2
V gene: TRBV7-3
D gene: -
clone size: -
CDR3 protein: CASSLQGNTGELFF
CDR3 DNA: TGTGCCAGCAGCTTACAGGGGAACACCGGGGAGCTGTTTTTT

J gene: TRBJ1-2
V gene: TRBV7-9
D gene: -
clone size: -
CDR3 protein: CASSLDFNYGYTF
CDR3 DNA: TGTGCCAGCAGCCTAGACTTTAACTATGGCTACACCTTC

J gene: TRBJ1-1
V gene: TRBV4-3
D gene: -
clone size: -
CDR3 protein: CASSKRQTRSNEAFF
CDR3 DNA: TGCGCCAGCAGCAAAAGACAAACCCGGTCTAATGAAGCTTTCTTT

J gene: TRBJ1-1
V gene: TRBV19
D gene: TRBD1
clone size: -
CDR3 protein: CASSISGGGANTEAFF
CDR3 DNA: TGTGCCAGTAGTATATCAGGAGGGGGCGCGAACACTGAAGCTTTCTTT

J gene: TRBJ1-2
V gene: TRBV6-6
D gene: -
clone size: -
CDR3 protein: CASSYGQADGYTF
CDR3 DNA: TGTGCCAGCAGTTACGGGCAGGCAGATGGCTACACCTTC

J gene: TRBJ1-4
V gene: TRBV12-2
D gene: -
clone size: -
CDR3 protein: CASREHGTGGFANEKLFF
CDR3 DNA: TGTGCAAGTCGAGAACATGGGACAGGGGGCTTTGCTAATGAAAAACTGTTTTTT

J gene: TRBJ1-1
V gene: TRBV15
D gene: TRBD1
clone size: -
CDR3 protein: CATSRDRRTGTVAFF
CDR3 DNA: TGTGCCACCAGCAGAGATAGGAGGACAGGGACTGTGGCTTTCTTT

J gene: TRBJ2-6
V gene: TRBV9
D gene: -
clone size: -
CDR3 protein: CASSVASAGLSGANVLTF
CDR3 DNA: TGTGCCAGCAGCGTAGCATCGGCAGGTTTGTCTGGGGCCAACGTCCTGACTTTC

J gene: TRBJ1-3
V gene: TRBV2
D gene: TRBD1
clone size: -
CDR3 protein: CASSRTGNGNTIYF
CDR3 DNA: TGTGCCAGCAGTCGGACAGGGAATGGAAACACCATATATTTT

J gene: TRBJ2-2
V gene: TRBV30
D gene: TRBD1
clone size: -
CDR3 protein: CAWGTGRTGTGELFF
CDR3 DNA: TGTGCCTGGGGTACGGGAAGGACAGGGACCGGGGAGCTGTTTTTT

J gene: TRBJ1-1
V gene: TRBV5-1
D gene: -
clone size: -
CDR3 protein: CASRTSGNTEAFF
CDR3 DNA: TGCGCCAGCAGGACCAGCGGGAACACTGAAGCTTTCTTT

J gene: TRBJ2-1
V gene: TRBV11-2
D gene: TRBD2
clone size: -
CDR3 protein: CASSLSSGSKNEQFF
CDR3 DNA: TGTGCCAGCAGCTTATCAAGCGGGAGTAAGAATGAGCAGTTCTTC

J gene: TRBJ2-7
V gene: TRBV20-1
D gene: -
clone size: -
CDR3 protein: CSALAAYEQYF
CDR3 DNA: TGCAGTGCCCTAGCTGCCTACGAGCAGTACTTC

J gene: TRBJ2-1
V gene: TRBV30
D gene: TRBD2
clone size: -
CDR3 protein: CAWSVLAGVGEQFF
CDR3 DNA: TGTGCCTGGAGTGTACTAGCGGGGGTCGGGGAGCAGTTCTTC